These T cell receptor beta chains were read from a single sample in a study of cytomegalovirus exposure and HLA in healthy donors. Some clones are missing from TCRdb's copy, which holds only in-frame ones; the method was immunoSEQ multiplex PCR. The sample has approximately 110,000 clones, around 82% seen once; the top ten hold approximately 3.8%. Sequenced material: PBMCs. The receptors were gathered from a man in his forties in good health and CMV-seronegative. The CDR3 runs from the conserved cysteine through the conserved F or W. D genes are given only for firm matches. Only part of the rows carry a size: once, few, many, or a class if the clone is expanded.

clone_size cdr3_length d_call j_call v_call cdr3_nt cdr3_aa
. 14 . TRBJ2-7 TRBV7-2 TGTGCCAGCAGCCCTCGGCGGGGACCCTACGAGCAGTACTTC CASSPRRGPYEQYF
. 14 . TRBJ1-2 TRBV7-9 TGTGCCAGCAGCTCTCGGGACAAAGGGTATGGCTACACCTTC CASSSRDKGYGYTF
few 16 TRBD1 TRBJ2-7 TRBV9 TGTGCCAGCAGCCAATCAGAAGGGACAGGGGGCCGCGAGCAGTACTTC CASSQSEGTGGREQYF
. 15 . TRBJ1-6 TRBV11-2 TGTGCCAGCAGCTTAGGTCAGGGTTTCAGGTCACCCCTCCACTTT CASSLGQGFRSPLHF
. 16 TRBD1 TRBJ1-1 TRBV2 TGTGCCAGCGATTCGATGAAGGACAGGGGGCCATCTGAAGCTTTCTTT CASDSMKDRGPSEAFF
. 16 . TRBJ1-4 TRBV9 TGTGCCAGCAGCGTAGGGGCGGGGGCGCGAAAGGAAAAACTGTTTTTT CASSVGAGARKEKLFF
. 15 . TRBJ1-5 TRBV15 TGTGCCACCAGCGCCGAGGCGGGAGGGAATCAGCCCCAGCATTTT CATSAEAGGNQPQHF
once 14 TRBD1 TRBJ1-2 TRBV6-1 TGTGCCACCCATCAAACAGGGGGCTCCTATGGCTACACCTTC CATHQTGGSYGYTF
. 10 TRBD2 TRBJ2-1 TRBV20-1 TGCAGTGCTAGCGGGGGGGAGCAGTTCTTC CSASGGEQFF
. 14 TRBD1 TRBJ2-5 TRBV6-5 TGTGCCAGCAGCCTACAGGGGTGGCAAGAGACCCAGTACTTC CASSLQGWQETQYF
. 15 TRBD1 TRBJ1-2 TRBV13 TGTGCCAGCAGCCTAAGCAGGGGGCAGGGAGGTGGCTACACCTTC CASSLSRGQGGGYTF
. 16 . TRBJ2-1 TRBV7-2 TGTGCCAGCCTGCCTGGGGGCCCACTATCCTACAATGAGCAGTTCTTC CASLPGGPLSYNEQFF
. 13 . TRBJ1-4 TRBV28 TGTGCCAGCAGTGGCCTGCCCTTAGAAAAACTGTTTTTT CASSGLPLEKLFF
. 14 . TRBJ2-7 TRBV4-1 TGCGCCAGCAGCCAAGATCCAGGATCCTACGAGCAGTACTTC CASSQDPGSYEQYF
. 16 . TRBJ2-5 TRBV4-3 TGCGCCAGCAGCCAAGTCCCAGGGGGGTACCAAGAGACCCAGTACTTC CASSQVPGGYQETQYF
. 13 . TRBJ1-5 TRBV4-3 TGCGCCAGCAGCCAAGACAGGGTTCAGCCCCAGCATTTT CASSQDRVQPQHF
few 17 . TRBJ2-3 TRBV9 TGTGCCAGCAGCGTAGAAGGGGGTGAGGGGGAAACAGATACGCAGTATTTT CASSVEGGEGETDTQYF
. 12 . TRBJ1-2 TRBV5-6 TGTGCCAGCAGTGACGGGGTCTATGGCTACACCTTC CASSDGVYGYTF
. 16 TRBD2 TRBJ2-7 TRBV7-2 TGTGCCAGCAGCACAGGACTAGCGGGGGCGTACGCCGAGCAGTACTTC CASSTGLAGAYAEQYF
few 16 TRBD2 TRBJ2-3 TRBV4-2 TGTGCCAGCAGCCAAGAAGGAGCGGGGGGGCCAGATACGCAGTATTTT CASSQEGAGGPDTQYF
. 14 . TRBJ2-5 TRBV27 TGTGCCAGCAGTTTATTTAGGGGGGGGGAGACCCAGTACTTC CASSLFRGGETQYF
. 15 . TRBJ1-6 TRBV6-1 TGTGCCAGCAGGCCGCGGTTTTCCTCTGACTCACCCCTCCACTTT CASRPRFSSDSPLHF
. 15 . TRBJ1-2 TRBV9 TGTGCCAGCAGCGTAGCTGACAGATCATCCTATGGCTACACCTTC CASSVADRSSYGYTF
. 18 TRBD1 TRBJ2-3 TRBV14 TGTGCCAGCAGCCAAGTACACCTCGGGACAGGGTTAACAGATACGCAGTATTTT CASSQVHLGTGLTDTQYF
. 15 TRBD2 TRBJ2-3 TRBV5-4 TGTGCCAGCAGCTTTAGCGGGGGGAACACAGATACGCAGTATTTT CASSFSGGNTDTQYF
. 15 . TRBJ1-1 TRBV7-8 TGTGCCAGCAGCTTAGGTTCTTTGGGGAGGACTGAAGCTTTCTTT CASSLGSLGRTEAFF
. 13 TRBD1 TRBJ2-7 TRBV7-3 TGTGCCAGCAGCAAAACAGGGGGCGACGAGCAGTACTTC CASSKTGGDEQYF
few 15 . TRBJ2-1 TRBV19 TGTGCCAGTTTGGGAGGACCCAGCTCCTACAATGAGCAGTTCTTC CASLGGPSSYNEQFF
. 14 . TRBJ1-5 TRBV5-1 TGCGCCAGCAGCCTCGACCTTGGAGGGCAGCCCCAGCATTTT CASSLDLGGQPQHF
. 12 . TRBJ2-2 TRBV9 TGTGCCAGCAGCGTCTATACCGGGGAGCTGTTTTTT CASSVYTGELFF
. 13 . TRBJ2-3 TRBV12-5 TGTGCTAGTGGTTCCACAGGGTTTGATACGCAGTATTTT CASGSTGFDTQYF
once 18 . TRBJ2-7 TRBV7-2 TGTGCCAGCAGCTTAGTTATACCAGGGGTCACGAGATTCTACGAGCAGTACTTC CASSLVIPGVTRFYEQYF
. 15 TRBD1 TRBJ2-3 TRBV14 TGTGCCAGCAGCCAACAGACAGGGCCCACAGATACGCAGTATTTT CASSQQTGPTDTQYF
. 13 . TRBJ1-1 TRBV7-6 TGTGCCAGCAGCTCCACAGAAAACACTGAAGCTTTCTTT CASSSTENTEAFF
. 15 TRBD1 TRBJ1-6 TRBV5-1 TGCGCCAGCAGCTTGCGGGTCGGACAGGATTCACCCCTCCACTTT CASSLRVGQDSPLHF
few 14 . TRBJ2-3 TRBV9 TGTGCCAGCAGCGTACTCGGGGGGCGCGATACGCAGTATTTT CASSVLGGRDTQYF
few 15 TRBD1 TRBJ1-1 TRBV9 TGTGCCAGCAGCACTCGACAGGGGCCTGACACTGAAGCTTTCTTT CASSTRQGPDTEAFF
few 17 . TRBJ1-5 TRBV6-1 TGTGCCAGCAGTGTATTAAAACAGGGATGGGGCAATCAGCCCCAGCATTTT CASSVLKQGWGNQPQHF
. 16 . TRBJ2-3 TRBV9 TGTGCCAGCAGCGTAGTGGGCAGCCCTAGCACAGATACGCAGTATTTT CASSVVGSPSTDTQYF
. 14 . TRBJ2-6 TRBV29-1 TGCAGCGACAGAGACGCCTCTGGGGCCAACGTCCTGACTTTC CSDRDASGANVLTF
. 15 . TRBJ1-6 TRBV6-5 TGTGCCAGCAGTTATCAATTAGACAGTAATTCACCCCTCCACTTT CASSYQLDSNSPLHF
. 13 . TRBJ1-2 TRBV4-1 TGCGCCAGCAGCCAAGACGGTAACTATGGCTACACCTTC CASSQDGNYGYTF
few 12 TRBD1 TRBJ2-7 TRBV30 TGTGCCTGGGGGACAGGAGGGGACGAGCAGTACTTC CAWGTGGDEQYF
. 13 . TRBJ2-2 TRBV11-3 TGTGCCAGCAGCTTAGATGAGACCGGGGAGCTGTTTTTT CASSLDETGELFF
few 15 TRBD2 TRBJ2-7 TRBV7-2 TGTGCCAGCAGCTTAAGCGGGGCCTTCCTATTCGGGCAGTACTTC CASSLSGAFLFGQYF
. 14 TRBD1 TRBJ1-5 TRBV19 TGTGCCAGCACGACAGGGGATAGCAATCAGCCCCAGCATTTT CASTTGDSNQPQHF
once 15 . TRBJ2-1 TRBV4-3 TGCGCCAGCAGCCAAGAATGGAGCACCCACAATGAGCAGTTCTTC CASSQEWSTHNEQFF